This T cell receptor (beta chain) was documented in a study of graft-versus-host responses after intestinal transplantation. Study context: Transplants were multivisceral, liver-intestinal, or isolated intestinal.

On this clone: The antigen is unknown.

The CDR3 is 17 residues long. Germline V CDR1 and CDR2: SNHLY, FYNNEI. Unmatched junction bases numbered 16, after V lost 6 bases and J lost 5 bases. Measured with immunoSEQ multiplex PCR; TCRdb has only the in-frame clones, and not every one. The sample contains about 70,000 clones, roughly 90% of which appear only once. Study conclusions and caveats: Among recipient marrow samples, GvH clones were found; some appeared first in ileum or blood. High graft-versus-host to host-versus-graft T cell clonal ratios marked allografts of patients with graft-donor macrochimerism.

The source is a human donor who was the organ donor for an intestinal transplant. The chain employs TRBV2 and TRBJ1-5; TRBD1 matches 7 bases. Sequencing was performed on unstimulated CD8+ T cells sorted from spleen or lymph node cells, taken before transplant. CDR3 in DNA: TGTGCCAGCAGCGGATGGACAGGCAACCCCGGGTATCAGCCCCAGCATTTT. Translating it yields CASSGWTGNPGYQPQHF.